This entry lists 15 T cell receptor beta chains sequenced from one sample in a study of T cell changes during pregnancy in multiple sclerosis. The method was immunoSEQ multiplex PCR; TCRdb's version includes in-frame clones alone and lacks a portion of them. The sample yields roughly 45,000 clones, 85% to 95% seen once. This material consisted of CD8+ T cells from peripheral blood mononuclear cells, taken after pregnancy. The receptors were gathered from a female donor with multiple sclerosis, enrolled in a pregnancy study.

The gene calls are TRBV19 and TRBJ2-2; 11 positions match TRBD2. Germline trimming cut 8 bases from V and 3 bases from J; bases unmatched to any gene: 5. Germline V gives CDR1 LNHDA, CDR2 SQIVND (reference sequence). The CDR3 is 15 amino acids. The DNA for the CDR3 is TGTGCCAGTGTGTCACTAGCGGGAGACACCGGGGAGCTGTTTTTT. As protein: CASVSLAGDTGELFF.

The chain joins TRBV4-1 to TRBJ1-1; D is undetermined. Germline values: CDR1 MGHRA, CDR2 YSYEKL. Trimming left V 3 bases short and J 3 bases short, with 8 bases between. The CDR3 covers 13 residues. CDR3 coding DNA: TGCGCCAGCAGCCAGCCGGTGGACACTGAAGCTTTCTTT. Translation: CASSQPVDTEAFF.

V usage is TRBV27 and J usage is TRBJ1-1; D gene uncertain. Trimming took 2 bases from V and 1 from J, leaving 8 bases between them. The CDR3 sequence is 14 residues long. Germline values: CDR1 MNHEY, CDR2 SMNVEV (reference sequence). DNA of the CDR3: TGTGCCAGCAGTTTACTTTCAGGGAACACTGAAGCTTTCTTT. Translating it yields CASSLLSGNTEAFF.

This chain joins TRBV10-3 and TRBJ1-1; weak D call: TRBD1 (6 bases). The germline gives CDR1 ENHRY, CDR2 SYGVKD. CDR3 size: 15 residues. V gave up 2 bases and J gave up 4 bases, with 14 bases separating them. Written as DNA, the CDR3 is TGTGCCATCAGTGAGGTGACAGGCTGGGGCACTGAAGCTTTCTTT. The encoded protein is CAISEVTGWGTEAFF.

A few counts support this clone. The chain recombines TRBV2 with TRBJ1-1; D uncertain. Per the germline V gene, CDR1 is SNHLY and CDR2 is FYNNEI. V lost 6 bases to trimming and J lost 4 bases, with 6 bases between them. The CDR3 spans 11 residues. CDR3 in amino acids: CASRVSTEAFF. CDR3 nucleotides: TGTGCCAGCAGAGTGAGCACTGAAGCTTTCTTT.

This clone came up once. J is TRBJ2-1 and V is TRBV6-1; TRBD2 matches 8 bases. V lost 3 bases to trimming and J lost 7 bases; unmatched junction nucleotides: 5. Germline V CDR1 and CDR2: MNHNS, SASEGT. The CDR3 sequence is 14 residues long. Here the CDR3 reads CASSEPPGGNEQFF. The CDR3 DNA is TGTGCCAGCAGTGAGCCGCCGGGGGGGAATGAGCAGTTCTTC.

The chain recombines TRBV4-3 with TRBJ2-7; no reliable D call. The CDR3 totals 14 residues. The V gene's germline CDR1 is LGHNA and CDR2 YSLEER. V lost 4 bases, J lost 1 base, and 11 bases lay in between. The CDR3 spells CASSLSVSSYEQYF. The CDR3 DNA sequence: TGCGCCAGCAGCCTCTCAGTCTCATCCTACGAGCAGTACTTC.

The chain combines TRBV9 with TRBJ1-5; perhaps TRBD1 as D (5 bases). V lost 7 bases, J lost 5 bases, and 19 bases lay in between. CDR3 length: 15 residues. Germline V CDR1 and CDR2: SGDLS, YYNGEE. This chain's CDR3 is CASPQENRFHQPQHF. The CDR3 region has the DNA TGTGCCAGCCCCCAAGAGAACAGGTTCCATCAGCCCCAGCATTTT.

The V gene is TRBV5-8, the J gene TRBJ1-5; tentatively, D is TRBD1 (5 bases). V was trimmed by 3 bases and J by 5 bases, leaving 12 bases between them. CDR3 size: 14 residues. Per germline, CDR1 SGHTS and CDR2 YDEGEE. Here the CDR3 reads CASSYGHLDQPQHF. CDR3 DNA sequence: TGTGCCAGCAGCTATGGACACCTCGATCAGCCCCAGCATTTT.

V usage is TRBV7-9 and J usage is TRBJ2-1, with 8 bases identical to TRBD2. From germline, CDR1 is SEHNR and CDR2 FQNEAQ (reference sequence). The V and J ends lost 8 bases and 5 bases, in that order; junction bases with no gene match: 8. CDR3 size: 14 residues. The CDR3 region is CASGGGRDDNEQFF. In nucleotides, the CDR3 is TGTGCCAGCGGCGGGGGGCGGGATGACAATGAGCAGTTCTTC.

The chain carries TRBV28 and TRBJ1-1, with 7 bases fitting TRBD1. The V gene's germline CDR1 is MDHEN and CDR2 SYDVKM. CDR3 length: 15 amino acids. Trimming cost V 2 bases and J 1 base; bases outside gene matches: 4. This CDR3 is CASSLIGTENTEAFF. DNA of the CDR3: TGTGCCAGCAGTTTAATTGGGACAGAGAACACTGAAGCTTTCTTT. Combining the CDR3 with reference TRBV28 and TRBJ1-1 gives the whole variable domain DVKVTQSSRYLVKRTGEKVFLECVQDMDHENMFWYRQDPGLGLRLIYFSYDVKMKEKGDIPEGYSVSREKKERFSLILESASTNQTSMYLCASSLIGTENTEAFFGQGTRLTVV.

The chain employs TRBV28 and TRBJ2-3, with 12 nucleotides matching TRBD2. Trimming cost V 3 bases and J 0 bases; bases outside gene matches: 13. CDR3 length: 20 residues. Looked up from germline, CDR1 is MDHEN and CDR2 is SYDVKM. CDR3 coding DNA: TGTGCCAGCAGTTTCGAGGTTCAGACTAGCGGGAGAGGAAGCACAGATACGCAGTATTTT. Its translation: CASSFEVQTSGRGSTDTQYF.

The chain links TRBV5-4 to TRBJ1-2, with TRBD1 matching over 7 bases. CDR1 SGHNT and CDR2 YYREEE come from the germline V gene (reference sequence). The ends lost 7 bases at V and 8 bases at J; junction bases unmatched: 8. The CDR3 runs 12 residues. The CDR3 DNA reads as TGTGCCAGCGGGGGAACAGGGGAGGGCTACACCTTC. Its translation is CASGGTGEGYTF.

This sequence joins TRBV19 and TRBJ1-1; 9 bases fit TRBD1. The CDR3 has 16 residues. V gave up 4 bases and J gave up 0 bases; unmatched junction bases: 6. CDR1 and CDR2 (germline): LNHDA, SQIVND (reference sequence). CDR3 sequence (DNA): TGTGCCAGTAGTACAACGACAGGGGGACTGAACACTGAAGCTTTCTTT. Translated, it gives CASSTTTGGLNTEAFF.

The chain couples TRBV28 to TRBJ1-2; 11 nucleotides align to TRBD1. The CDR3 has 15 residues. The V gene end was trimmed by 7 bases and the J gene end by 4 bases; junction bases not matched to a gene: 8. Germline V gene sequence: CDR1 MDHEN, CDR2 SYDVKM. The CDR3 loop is CASMIGQGAGYGYTF. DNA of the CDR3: TGTGCCAGCATGATAGGACAGGGGGCCGGCTATGGCTACACCTTC.